The clone carrying this T cell receptor (beta chain) came up a few times. Via MiXCR, TCRdb re-called the RT-PCR reads, giving one row per CDR3 protein. The sample carries 400,000 to 550,000 distinct CDR3 sequences, roughly 27% recorded once. This sample was taken from a study of response to subunit inactivated influenza vaccine. Germline V gives CDR1 LGHDT, CDR2 YNNKEL (reference sequence). Trimming removed 0 bases from V and 12 bases from J, with 9 bases in between. This CDR3 is built from 12 residues. This TCR derives from a man between 45 and 60 years old who received an inactivated influenza vaccine. V gene TRBV3-1 combines with J gene TRBJ1-5; D is ambiguous. Sequencing was performed on CD4+ T cells sorted from PBMCs, taken 5 days after vaccination. The CDR3 is CASSQEGRNQHF. DNA for the CDR3: TGTGCCAGCAGCCAAGAGGGGAGAAACCAGCATTTT.